The next 7 T cell receptor beta chains were all read from a single sample in a study of OX40 agonist ivuxolimab in advanced cancers. Clones were read by immunoSEQ multiplex PCR, and TCRdb kept only the in-frame ones, dropping some. The sample consists of 50,000 or so clones, 80% to 90% of them appearing once. The starting material was CD4+ or CD8+ T cells sorted from blood, obtained in a trial of the OX40 agonist ivuxolimab. All receptors derive from an adult with an advanced solid tumor such as melanoma, head and neck, liver or kidney cancer.

The chain carries TRBV29-1 and TRBJ2-1; 7 nucleotides match TRBD1. The CDR3 runs to 13 residues. Losses at the gene ends were 5 bases for V and 4 bases for J; bases not matched to a gene: 5. Germline-derived CDR1 and CDR2 are SQVTM and ANQGSEA. The CDR3 bases are TGCAGCGTTAGGGGACAGTTGTACAATGAGCAGTTCTTC. Translating it yields CSVRGQLYNEQFF.

The V and J genes are TRBV5-1 and TRBJ2-7, with 10 bases lining up with TRBD2. J was trimmed by 3 bases and V by 4 bases; bases with no gene match: 4. The CDR3 is 14 amino acids. CDR1 and CDR2 from the germline V gene are SGHRS and YFSETQ. The CDR3 DNA follows: TGCGCCAGCAGCCCCTCTAGCGGGAGCTACGAGCAGTACTTC. Protein product: CASSPSSGSYEQYF. Full variable domain (rest looked up from reference TRBV5-1 and TRBJ2-7): KAGVTQTPRYLIKTRGQQVTLSCSPISGHRSVSWYQQTPGQGLQFLFEYFSETQRNKGNFPGRFSGRQFSNSRSEMNVSTLELGDSALYLCASSPSSGSYEQYFGPGTRLTVT.

A note on this clone: At one boundary the junction diverges from the germline segment, which might be a read error. J is TRBJ1-3 and V is TRBV6-6, with D uncertain. This CDR3 is built from 13 residues. Per germline, CDR1 MNHNY and CDR2 SVGAGI (reference sequence). Here the CDR3 reads CASSYSPGNTVYF. CDR3 coding DNA: TGTGCCAGCAGTTACTCACCTGGAAACACCGTATATTTT.

The rearrangement uses TRBV2 and TRBJ1-2, with a tentative D call TRBD1 (6 bases). The germline V and J ends were trimmed by 9 bases and 8 bases, with 22 bases remaining between them. The CDR3 has 14 residues. Looked up from germline, CDR1 is SNHLY and CDR2 is FYNNEI. The CDR3 DNA follows: TGTGCCAGAGTCTCTACGAGCGGACAGAGGGGCTACACCTTC. Protein sequence: CARVSTSGQRGYTF.

This clone was seen only once. The chain couples TRBV2 to TRBJ1-4; 7 positions match TRBD1. V lost 8 bases to trimming and J lost 3 bases; unmatched junction nucleotides: 12. Germline V gives CDR1 SNHLY, CDR2 FYNNEI. This CDR3 contains 16 residues. This CDR3 is CASLPRPGGPNEKLFF. DNA of the CDR3: TGTGCCAGCTTACCGAGGCCAGGGGGGCCTAATGAAAAACTGTTTTTT.

This rearrangement joins TRBV11-2 to TRBJ2-6, with 7 bases fitting TRBD1. The CDR3 is 16 amino acids. V trimming: 7 bases; J trimming: 4 bases; junction bases outside the gene matches: 10. CDR1 and CDR2 from the germline V gene are SGHAT and FQNNGV. The DNA for the CDR3 is TGTGCCAGCACTCGGACAGGTGTGGTGGGGGCCAACGTCCTGACTTTC. Its protein product is CASTRTGVVGANVLTF.

The V gene is TRBV4-3, the J gene TRBJ1-6; 7 bases are a match to TRBD1. With V trimmed by 2 bases and J by 9 bases, 16 bases remained unmatched. Germline V gene lookup returns CDR1 LGHNA and CDR2 YSLEER. This CDR3 spans 18 amino acids. Here the CDR3 DNA reads TGCGCCAGCAGCCAAACTGAAATAACCACAGGGGTAGGTTCACCCCTCCACTTT. This codes for CASSQTEITTGVGSPLHF.